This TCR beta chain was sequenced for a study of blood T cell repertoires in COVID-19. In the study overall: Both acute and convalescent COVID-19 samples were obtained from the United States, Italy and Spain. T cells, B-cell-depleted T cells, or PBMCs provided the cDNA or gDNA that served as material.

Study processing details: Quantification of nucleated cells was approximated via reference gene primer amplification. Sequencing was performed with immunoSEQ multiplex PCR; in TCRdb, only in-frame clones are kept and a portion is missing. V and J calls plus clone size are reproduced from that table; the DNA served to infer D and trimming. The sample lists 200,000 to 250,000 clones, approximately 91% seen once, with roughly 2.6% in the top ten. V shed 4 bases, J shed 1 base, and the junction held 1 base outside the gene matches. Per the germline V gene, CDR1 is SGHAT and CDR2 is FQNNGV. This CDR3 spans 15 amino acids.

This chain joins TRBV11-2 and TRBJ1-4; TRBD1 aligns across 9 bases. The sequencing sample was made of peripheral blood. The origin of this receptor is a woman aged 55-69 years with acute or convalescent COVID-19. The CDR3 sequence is CASSSDRGTNEKLFF. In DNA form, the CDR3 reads TGTGCCAGCAGCTCGGACAGGGGAACTAATGAAAAACTGTTTTTT. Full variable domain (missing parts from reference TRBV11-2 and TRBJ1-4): EAGVAQSPRYKIIEKRQSVAFWCNPISGHATLYWYQQILGQGPKLLIQFQNNGVVDDSQLPKDRFSAERLKGVDSTLKIQPAKLEDSAVYLCASSSDRGTNEKLFFGSGTQLSVL.